What follows is one TCR beta chain and its context. Only a few counts were recorded for this clonotype. The target of this receptor is not known. One base away there is no much larger clone; base qualities are not given. Ficoll-Paque density gradient centrifugation was used to isolate PBMCs. The CDR3 starts with the cysteine, ends with the phenylalanine, and has 14 residues. Of the read, only the CDR3 DNA is kept; its 42 bases are in frame from base 1. V loses 6 bases at its end and J loses 0 bases; junction bases beyond the gene matches: 3. The data were obtained in a study of T-cell memory formation after mild COVID-19 (TCRdb year 2021). Background on the whole study: TCR sequence clusters from the two donors were largely donor specific. Two young, previously healthy adult volunteers, one female and one male, were included in the cohort. In a couple of donors, T-cell clones that expanded and contracted after mild COVID-19 were followed by sequencing TCRalpha and TCRbeta repertoires longitudinally.

The listed sequencing device is Illumina NovaSeq 6000. Using 5'RACE with constant-segment primers, TCRalpha and TCRbeta cDNA libraries were constructed, with sample barcodes and unique molecular identifiers added in the process. RNA was extracted from every sample with Trizol reagent. Library amplification was performed in two PCR steps, and a second sample barcode and Illumina TruSeq adapters were introduced in the second step. Sequencing of libraries was performed on an Illumina NovaSeq with 2 x 150 bp paired-end reads. The authors' pipeline ran thus. The reads were demultiplexed and collapsed into UMI-guided consensus sequences using migec v1.2.7. Using mixcr v2.1.11, UMI consensuses were aligned to TRA and TRB V and J templates and then assembled into clonotypes. Clonotypes were classified as expanded or contracted when called significant by both edgeR and NoisET, with noise models trained on biological replicates. For edgeR calls, a false discovery rate-adjusted p below 0.01 and a log2 fold-change threshold of 1 were applied. As an exploratory analysis of dynamics, max-normalized trajectories of the 1000 most abundant clonotypes were examined with PCA combined with hierarchical clustering. Each responding clone was given a CD4 or CD8 phenotype based on the CD4+ and CD8+ repertoires, which had been sequenced separately. TCRdb's own reprocessing of the public reads used fastp at Q25 and MiXCR and kept productive beta chains. Each entry merges the rows of one CDR3 protein and shows their most common DNA and genes. None of the V and J calls come from the authors' own analysis; TCRdb made them. The sample has 400,000 to 500,000 distinct CDR3 sequences on record, approximately 24% of them singletons. In total, the top ten clones hold roughly 8.9% of the sample.

Results and caveats for the whole study, not just this receptor: The second-wave clones that peaked on day 37 were not confirmed to be SARS-CoV-2 specific. From day 15 to 85, contracting clones showed balanced CD4/CD8 phenotypes, whereas a second wave of clones that expanded from day 15 to 37 leaned towards CD4+. Only a couple of mild cases were covered by the study, and larger cohorts that include severe cases with pre-infection samples were considered necessary. Some responding clones were found in pre-infection memory, which suggests that pre-existing cross-reactive memory T cells took part in the SARS-CoV-2 response. Contracting CD4+ clones turned up mainly in the CM and EM memory subsets, whereas EMRA was where CD8+ clones were enriched.

Sequenced: PBMCs or a T cell subset sorted from them (not recorded which). This sequence was found in an adult woman who had mild COVID-19 (a few samples of this study predate the infection). The sample titles of this study are shuffled in the database, so cell type and time point are left out; the donor was told from shared clones. The V and J genes are TRBV12-3 or TRBV12-4 and TRBJ1-2, with 8 middle bases fitting TRBD1. The DNA sequence is given as TGTGCCAGCAGCCGGGGACAGGCTAACTATGGCTACACCTTC. Translation gives CASSRGQANYGYTF.